The next 27 T cell receptor beta chains were all read from a single sample in a study of CD8 T cells in ankylosing spondylitis. Study observations and caveats: Fewer than 10 highly homologous variants formed a TCR beta motif that appeared characteristic of ankylosing spondylitis blood.

No cognate antigen is known for these TCRs. In TCRdb, the 5' RACE reads were re-called with MiXCR into one record per CDR3 protein. The sample includes approximately 500,000 distinct CDR3 sequences, about 13% of them seen just once. Material for sequencing was blood, either unsorted or a sorted T cell fraction (not recorded which). The receptor set was obtained from a male donor with ankylosing spondylitis.

The chain recombines TRBV7-2 with TRBJ1-1; D may be TRBD1 (5 bases). Trimming pared 5 bases from V and 6 bases from J, leaving 13 bases between. This CDR3 has 13 amino acids. Germline CDR1 reads SGHTA; CDR2 reads FQGNSA. The chain's CDR3 is CASSPGASPEAFF. The CDR3 nucleotides read TGTGCCAGCAGCCCCGGGGCTTCCCCTGAAGCTTTCTTT.

This rearrangement joins TRBV19 to TRBJ2-6, with 7 bases fitting TRBD1. The junction had 7 bases not matched to a gene; V was cut back by 8 bases and J by 6 bases. The CDR3 consists of 14 residues. Germline CDR1 reads LNHDA; CDR2 reads SQIVND (reference sequence). For the CDR3, the DNA is TGTGCCAGTCGGGACAGCATTACGGCCAACGTCCTGACTTTC. Translated, it gives CASRDSITANVLTF. Together with reference TRBV19 and TRBJ2-6, the CDR3 gives the full variable domain: DGGITQSPKYLFRKEGQNVTLSCEQNLNHDAMYWYRQDPGQGLRLIYYSQIVNDFQKGDIAEGYSVSREKKESFPLTVTSAQKNPTAFYLCASRDSITANVLTFGAGSRLTVL.

This clonotype was seen many times. The chain employs TRBV12-3 or TRBV12-4 and TRBJ2-7; no clear D gene. This CDR3 has 12 amino acids. Trimming removed 6 bases at V and 2 bases at J, with 8 bases between. The CDR3 protein is CASRWWPYEQYV. The DNA of the CDR3 is TGTGCCAGCAGATGGTGGCCCTACGAGCAGTACGTC.

This clonotype was found a few times. The chain carries TRBV20-1 and TRBJ2-2, with 7 nucleotides matching TRBD2. From germline, CDR1 is DFQATT and CDR2 SNEGSKA (reference sequence). Trimming at V came to 1 base and at J to 0 bases, leaving 8 bases not matched to a gene. The CDR3 extends over 17 amino acids. The chain's CDR3 is CSARGRGGSANTGELFF. Written as DNA, the CDR3 is TGCAGTGCTAGAGGGAGGGGCGGGAGCGCGAACACCGGGGAGCTGTTTTTT.

This clonotype was recorded many times. The gene calls are TRBV21-1 and TRBJ1-5; the table's D call TRBD1 went unverified against the DNA. TRBV21-1 is tagged as a pseudogene. CDR3 length equals 16 residues. The CDR3: CASSKRSGGKYQPQHF. The DNA of the CDR3 is TGTGCCAGCAGCAAACGATCAGGGGGGAAGTATCAGCCCCAGCATTTT.

This clonotype was observed a handful of times. The chain joins TRBV5-1 to TRBJ2-5, with D possibly being TRBD1 (6 bases). In germline, CDR1 is SGHRS, CDR2 YFSETQ. Trimming shortened V by 2 bases and J by 4 bases, and 15 bases separated the two germline ends. CDR3 length equals 15 residues. The CDR3 is CASSFLQGRGETQYF. CDR3 in DNA: TGCGCCAGCAGCTTTCTACAGGGTAGGGGAGAGACCCAGTACTTC. The variable domain in full, with the rest retrieved from reference TRBV5-1 and TRBJ2-5, is KAGVTQTPRYLIKTRGQQVTLSCSPISGHRSVSWYQQTPGQGLQFLFEYFSETQRNKGNFPGRFSGRQFSNSRSEMNVSTLELGDSALYLCASSFLQGRGETQYFGPGTRLLVL.

This clonotype was counted only a few times. The genes are TRBV9 and TRBJ2-2; perhaps TRBD2 as D (6 bases). In germline, CDR1 is SGDLS, CDR2 YYNGEE. Trimming took off 4 bases at V and 2 bases at J, with 12 bases between the two ends. This CDR3 spans 15 amino acids. CDR3 in DNA: TGTGCCAGCAGCCCGACTAGTTTTAACACCGGGGAGCTGTTTTTT. This codes for CASSPTSFNTGELFF.

This clonotype was counted many times. The chain combines TRBV7-9 with TRBJ1-3, with D perhaps matching TRBD1 (5 bases). Trimming cost V 5 bases and J 5 bases, with 22 bases left between them. The CDR3 is made up of 17 amino acids. Germline loops: CDR1 SEHNR, CDR2 FQNEAQ (reference sequence). The CDR3 loop reads CASSDYPQGFYRNTIYF. CDR3 in DNA: TGTGCCAGCAGCGATTATCCCCAGGGTTTCTACAGAAACACCATATATTTT.

This clonotype has only a few counts. The V call is TRBV20-1, the J call TRBJ2-1; D gene unclear. Between the trimmed V and J ends, which lost 6 bases and 7 bases, there was a span of 13 bases. The CDR3 totals 12 residues. CDR1 is DFQATT and CDR2 is SNEGSKA in the germline V gene (reference sequence). CDR3 protein: CSASLQLNEQFF. Here the CDR3 DNA reads TGCAGTGCCTCATTACAGTTGAATGAGCAGTTCTTC.

This clonotype has only a few counts. The CDR3 spells CSARGLGDNQPQHF. In nucleotides, the CDR3 is TGCAGTGCTAGAGGACTCGGAGACAATCAGCCCCAGCATTTT. The chain couples TRBV20-1 to TRBJ1-5, with unresolved D. The CDR3 has 14 amino acids. CDR1 DFQATT and CDR2 SNEGSKA come from the germline V gene (reference sequence). Trimming shortened V by 1 base and J by 3 bases, and 10 bases separated the two germline ends.

This clonotype was counted many times. The chain carries TRBV4-1 and TRBJ2-2, with D possibly matching TRBD2 (5 bases). The ends were cut back, 0 bases at V and 0 bases at J, with 11 bases in the middle. Germline values: CDR1 MGHRA, CDR2 YSYEKL. CDR3 size: 17 residues. The CDR3 sequence is CASSQEIRGANTGELFF. The CDR3 DNA reads as TGCGCCAGCAGCCAAGAAATACGGGGTGCGAACACCGGGGAGCTGTTTTTT.

The rearrangement joins TRBV6-5 to TRBJ2-7; 7 nucleotides align to TRBD1. Germline V gene sequence: CDR1 MNHEY, CDR2 SVGAGI. V lost 4 bases to trimming and J lost 4 bases; unmatched junction nucleotides: 7. This CDR3 spans 14 amino acids. The DNA of the CDR3 is TGTGCCAGCAGTTCATTGGACAGGACTTACGAGCAGTACTTC. Translation gives CASSSLDRTYEQYF.

This clonotype was seen ten or more times. J is TRBJ2-1 and V is TRBV10-3; D might be TRBD2 (5 bases). Between the trimmed V and J ends, which lost 8 bases and 2 bases, there was a span of 13 bases. Germline-derived CDR1 and CDR2 are ENHRY and SYGVKD. The CDR3 is 14 amino acids. In nucleotides, the CDR3 is TGTGCCATCGGGAACGGGCGGGCCTACAATGAGCAGTTCTTC. It is translated as CAIGNGRAYNEQFF.

The chain couples TRBV5-1 to TRBJ2-7; 16 bases fit TRBD2. There are 16 residues in the CDR3. The junction had 5 bases not matched to a gene; V was cut back by 3 bases and J by 5 bases. Germline CDR1 reads SGHRS; CDR2 reads YFSETQ. The CDR3: CASSSGLAGGFNEQYF. CDR3 DNA sequence: TGCGCCAGCAGCTCGGGACTAGCGGGAGGGTTCAACGAGCAGTACTTC.

The chain carries TRBV3-1 and TRBJ1-1; D remains ambiguous. Germline CDR1 reads LGHDT; CDR2 reads YNNKEL (reference sequence). This CDR3 comprises 12 residues. Trimming cost V 1 base and J 9 bases, with 9 bases left between them. CDR3 residues: CASSQAEQQAFF. Written as DNA, the CDR3 is TGTGCCAGCAGCCAAGCCGAGCAGCAAGCTTTCTTT.

The table lists this clonotype with a few counts. The gene calls are TRBV6-1 and TRBJ1-1; 7 bases match TRBD1. The CDR3 is made up of 18 amino acids. The junction had 24 bases not matched to a gene; V was cut back by 5 bases and J by 9 bases. The germline V gene encodes CDR1 MNHNS and CDR2 SASEGT. This CDR3 is CASSPTGEGAGPRVKAFF. CDR3 DNA: TGTGCCAGCAGTCCAACGGGGGAGGGGGCAGGCCCGAGAGTAAAAGCTTTCTTT.

The chain combines TRBV10-3 with TRBJ2-7, with 9 bases identical to TRBD2. The CDR3 is made up of 15 amino acids. Germline V gene lookup returns CDR1 ENHRY and CDR2 SYGVKD. V trimming: 5 bases; J trimming: 6 bases; junction bases outside the gene matches: 11. The CDR3 DNA reads as TGTGCCATCAGTTCTAGCGGGACTCGAGCAGGCGAGCAGTACTTC. Its translation: CAISSSGTRAGEQYF.

This chain links TRBV20-1 with TRBJ2-3, with a weak D call TRBD2 (5 bases). The germline V and J ends were trimmed by 5 bases and 2 bases, with 14 bases remaining between them. Germline V gives CDR1 DFQATT, CDR2 SNEGSKA (reference sequence). CDR3 size: 14 residues. As DNA, the CDR3 is TGCAGTGCTGACTCGTGGGGAGACACAGATACGCAGTATTTT. Protein sequence: CSADSWGDTDTQYF.

The rearrangement links TRBV25-1 to TRBJ2-1, with 9 bases fitting TRBD1. The CDR3 extends over 16 amino acids. V shed 1 base, J shed 5 bases, and the junction held 6 bases outside the gene matches. CDR1 MGHDK and CDR2 SYGVNS come from the germline V gene. CDR3 coding DNA: TGTGCCAGCAGTGAATCTGGGGGACAGGGCGACAATGAGCAGTTCTTC. Translated: CASSESGGQGDNEQFF.

The chain links TRBV9 to TRBJ2-7, with 12 bases fitting TRBD2. Germline V gene lookup returns CDR1 SGDLS and CDR2 YYNGEE. The V and J ends lost 2 bases and 3 bases, in that order; junction bases with no gene match: 3. This CDR3 has 15 residues. The CDR3 region is CASSVRLAGVYEQYF. Written as DNA, the CDR3 is TGTGCCAGCAGCGTCCGACTAGCGGGAGTCTACGAGCAGTACTTC.

This clonotype showed up just a few times. A junction boundary mismatches the germline segment, possibly from a read error. The J gene is TRBJ2-1, the V gene TRBV9; TRBD2 matches 9 bases. From germline, CDR1 is SGDLS and CDR2 YYNGEE. The CDR3 has 14 amino acids. The CDR3 here is CASSGREGLNVQFF. CDR3 in DNA: TGTGCCAGCAGCGGGCGGGAGGGCCTCAATGTGCAGTTCTTC.

This clonotype was counted only a few times. The gene calls are TRBV11-2 and TRBJ2-3, with D possibly being TRBD2 (5 bases). The CDR3 runs to 16 residues. Germline CDR1 and CDR2: SGHAT and FQNNGV. The V gene lost 0 bases and the J gene lost 1 base, with 11 bases spanning the gap. The CDR3 DNA is TGTGCCAGCAGCTTAGAATGGGTCGGGGGCACAGATACGCAGTATTTT. Translation: CASSLEWVGGTDTQYF.

This clonotype has more than one count but fewer than ten. The CDR3 DNA follows: TGTGCCAGCAGTGAAGCAGCGGGAAATGAGTTCTTC. Its protein product is CASSEAAGNEFF. The V call is TRBV2, the J call TRBJ2-1; 7 bases fit TRBD2. CDR1 and CDR2 (germline): SNHLY, FYNNEI. Trimming cost V 0 bases and J 14 bases; bases outside gene matches: 4. The CDR3 covers 12 residues.

This clonotype was picked up many times. The chain uses TRBV20-1 and TRBJ2-1; perhaps TRBD1 as D (6 bases). V was shortened by 3 bases and J by 4 bases, with 16 bases between the two germline ends. CDR3 length: 15 amino acids. Germline-derived CDR1 and CDR2 are DFQATT and SNEGSKA (reference sequence). The DNA of the CDR3 is TGCAGTGCTAGTAACGGGACATGGGAATACAATGAGCAGTTCTTC. Its translation is CSASNGTWEYNEQFF.

This clonotype was picked up a small number of times. This rearrangement joins TRBV4-2 to TRBJ2-3; D is perhaps TRBD2 (5 bases). The V end was cut by 4 bases, the J end by 0 bases, with 14 bases between. The CDR3 is 16 amino acids. CDR1 LGHNA and CDR2 YNFKEQ come from the germline V gene. The CDR3 region has the DNA TGTGCCAGCAGCCTACTCCCGGACTCAAGCACAGATACGCAGTATTTT. Its translation: CASSLLPDSSTDTQYF.

Only a few counts were recorded for this clonotype. This sequence joins TRBV27 and TRBJ2-4; possible D gene TRBD2, 5 bases. V lost 2 bases and J lost 1, with 12 bases in between. The germline V gene has CDR1 MNHEY and CDR2 SMNVEV (reference sequence). The CDR3 has 16 residues. CDR3 region: CASSLLDGGAKNIQYF. For the CDR3, the DNA is TGTGCCAGCAGTTTACTCGACGGCGGGGCCAAAAACATTCAGTACTTC.

The V gene is TRBV7-9, the J gene TRBJ2-7; 11 nucleotides match TRBD2. Germline CDR1 and CDR2: SEHNR and FQNEAQ (reference sequence). The V gene end was trimmed by 5 bases and the J gene end by 6 bases; junction bases not matched to a gene: 12. CDR3 length: 16 amino acids. The CDR3 DNA follows: TGTGCCAGCAGCCGACTTCTAGCGGGAGGTAGTGGCGAGCAGTACTTC. This encodes CASSRLLAGGSGEQYF.